These 11 T cell receptor beta chains share one sample of origin, sequenced in a study of CD8+CD57+ T cells in acquired aplastic anemia. CDR3 and TCR beta VDJ profiling relied on genomic DNA as the template. Using its own MiXCR run on the reads, TCRdb lists one record per CDR3 protein. This sample has 150,000 to 200,000 distinct CDR3 sequences, with around 48% found just once. CD8+CD57+ cell expansion had been shown by flow cytometry in patients chosen for sequencing. Sequenced material: sorted CD4+, CD8+, or CD8+CD57+ T cells (not recorded which) from PBMCs. All receptors come from a human donor with aplastic anemia.

This clonotype was counted only a few times. The genes are TRBV27 and TRBJ1-6; possibly TRBD1 for D (5 bases). V lost 4 bases to trimming and J lost 13 bases, with 17 bases between them. The CDR3 totals 14 residues. Germline V gene data show CDR1 as MNHEY and CDR2 as SMNVEV (reference sequence). The CDR3 protein is CASSYFRGDWPLHF. CDR3 sequence (DNA): TGTGCCAGCAGTTACTTTAGAGGGGACTGGCCCCTCCACTTT.

This clonotype was seen only a few times. The J gene is TRBJ1-6, the V gene TRBV15; D gene unclear. Trimming cost V 4 bases and J 4 bases, with 8 bases left between them. In germline, CDR1 is LNHNV, CDR2 YYDKDF (reference sequence). The CDR3 has 14 residues. The CDR3 loop is CATSNWPYNSPLHF. In DNA form, the CDR3 reads TGTGCCACCAGCAACTGGCCTTATAATTCACCCCTCCACTTT.

This clonotype was seen ten or more times. The chain is built from TRBV15 and TRBJ1-5; 7 bases align to TRBD1. The trim removed 3 bases at V and 3 bases at J, leaving 5 bases unmatched. The CDR3 runs 15 residues. Germline CDR1 reads LNHNV; CDR2 reads YYDKDF (reference sequence). DNA for the CDR3: TGTGCCACCAGCAGGGGGACAGTTGACAATCAGCCCCAGCATTTT. Translation gives CATSRGTVDNQPQHF.

The V call is TRBV7-2, the J call TRBJ1-1; 9 bases fit TRBD1. Trimming at V came to 5 bases and at J to 4 bases, leaving 8 bases not matched to a gene. The CDR3 length is 15 residues. Looked up from germline, CDR1 is SGHTA and CDR2 is FQGNSA. CDR3 sequence: CASSQQGASGTEAFF. The CDR3 nucleotides read TGTGCCAGCAGCCAACAGGGGGCGTCGGGCACTGAAGCTTTCTTT.

At least ten counts were recorded for this clonotype. The chain uses TRBV7-9 and TRBJ1-1; TRBD1 might be the D (5 bases). This CDR3 has 16 amino acids. In germline, CDR1 is SEHNR, CDR2 FQNEAQ (reference sequence). V was trimmed by 2 bases and J by 4 bases, leaving 17 bases between them. In DNA form, the CDR3 reads TGTGCCAGCAGCTTAAGTTCGCGATGGCAGGGCACTGAAGCTTTCTTT. Its translation: CASSLSSRWQGTEAFF.

This chain joins TRBV15 and TRBJ1-2; 8 bases are a match to TRBD1. Germline CDR1 is LNHNV and CDR2 is YYDKDF (reference sequence). The CDR3 contains 14 residues. With 0 bases clipped from V and 8 bases from J, the junction kept 5 bases outside the gene matches. CDR3 region: CATSREAGGRGYTF. The CDR3 DNA reads TGTGCCACCAGCAGAGAGGCAGGGGGCCGAGGCTACACCTTC.

This clonotype turned up a few times. A read error is possible here, since a much larger clone lies one base away. V usage is TRBV2 and J usage is TRBJ2-7; D not resolved. Per the germline V gene, CDR1 is SNHLY and CDR2 is FYNNEI. This CDR3 spans 12 amino acids. In DNA form, the CDR3 reads TGTGCCGGCAGTGGGAAGCTTAGCGAGCAGTACTTC. This encodes CAGSGKLSEQYF.

The rearrangement links TRBV24-1 to TRBJ2-7; 12 bases line up with TRBD1. Looked up from germline, CDR1 is KGHDR and CDR2 is SFDVKD. Germline trimming cut 3 bases from V and 1 base from J; bases unmatched to any gene: 12. The length of the CDR3 is 19 residues. CDR3 sequence reads: CATSDGDRGPVAESYEQYF. DNA for the CDR3: TGTGCCACCAGTGATGGGGACAGGGGGCCGGTAGCGGAATCCTACGAGCAGTACTTC.

Turning to this clonotype: One junction end disagrees with the germline gene, perhaps due to a read error. The rearrangement uses TRBV4-3 and TRBJ1-2; D is unresolved. This CDR3 comprises 16 residues. Germline lookup yields CDR1 LGHNA and CDR2 YSLEER. In DNA form, the CDR3 reads TGCGCCAGCAGCCGAGATCGGGCAGAGACTTCCTATGGCTACGCCTTC. This sequence encodes CASSRDRAETSYGYAF.

On this clonotype itself: A much larger clone lies a single base off, so this may be a read error. Because the CDR3's place on the DNA is in doubt, the DNA is left out and the CDR3 is given as listed by TCRdb. The J gene is TRBJ2-1, the V gene TRBV20-1; the D call in the table, TRBD1, was not verified against the DNA. Counting both end residues, the CDR3 totals 15 amino acids. CDR1 and CDR2 from the germline V gene are DFQATT and SNEGSKA (reference sequence). The CDR3 sequence: CSAGVGTGAYNEQSF.

V and J are TRBV12-3 or TRBV12-4 and TRBJ2-1, with a possible D match to TRBD2 (6 bases). The CDR3 covers 12 residues. Trimming cost V 6 bases and J 8 bases, with 11 bases left between them. The CDR3 sequence: CASRLTGDEQFF. The CDR3 bases are TGTGCCAGCAGGCTAACGGGGGATGAGCAGTTCTTC.